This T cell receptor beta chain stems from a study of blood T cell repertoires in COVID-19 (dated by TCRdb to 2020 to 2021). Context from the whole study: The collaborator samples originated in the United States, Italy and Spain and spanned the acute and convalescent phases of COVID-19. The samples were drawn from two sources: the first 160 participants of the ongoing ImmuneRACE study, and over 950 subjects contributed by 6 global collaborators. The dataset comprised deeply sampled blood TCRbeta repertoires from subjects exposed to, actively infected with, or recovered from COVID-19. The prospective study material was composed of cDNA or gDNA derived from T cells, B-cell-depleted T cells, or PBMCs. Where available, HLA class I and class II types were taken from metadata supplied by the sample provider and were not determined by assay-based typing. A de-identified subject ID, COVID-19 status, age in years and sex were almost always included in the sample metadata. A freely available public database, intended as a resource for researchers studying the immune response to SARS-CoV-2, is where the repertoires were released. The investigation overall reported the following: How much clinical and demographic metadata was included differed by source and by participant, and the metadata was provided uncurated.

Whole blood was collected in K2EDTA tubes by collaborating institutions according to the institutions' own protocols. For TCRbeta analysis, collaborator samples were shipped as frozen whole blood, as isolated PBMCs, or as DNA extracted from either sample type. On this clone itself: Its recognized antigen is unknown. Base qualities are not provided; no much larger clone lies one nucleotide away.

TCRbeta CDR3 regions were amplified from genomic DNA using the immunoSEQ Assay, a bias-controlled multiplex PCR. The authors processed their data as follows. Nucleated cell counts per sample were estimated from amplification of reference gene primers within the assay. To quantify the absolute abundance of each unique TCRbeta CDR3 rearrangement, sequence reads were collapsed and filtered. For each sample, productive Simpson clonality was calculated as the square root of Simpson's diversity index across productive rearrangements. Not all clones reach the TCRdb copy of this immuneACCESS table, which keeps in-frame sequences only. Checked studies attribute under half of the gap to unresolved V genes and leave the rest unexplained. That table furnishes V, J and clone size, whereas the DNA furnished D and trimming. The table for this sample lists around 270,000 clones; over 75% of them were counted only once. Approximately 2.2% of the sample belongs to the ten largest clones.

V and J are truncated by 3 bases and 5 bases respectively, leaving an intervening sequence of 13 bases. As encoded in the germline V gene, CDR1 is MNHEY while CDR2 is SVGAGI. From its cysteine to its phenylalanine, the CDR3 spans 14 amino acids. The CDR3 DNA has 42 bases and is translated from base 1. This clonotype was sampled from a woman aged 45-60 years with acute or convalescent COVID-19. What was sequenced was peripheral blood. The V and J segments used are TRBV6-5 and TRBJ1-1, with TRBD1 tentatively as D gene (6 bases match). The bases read TGTGCCAGCAGTTATCAGGGGTCTAGGACTGAAGCTTTCTTT. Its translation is CASSYQGSRTEAFF.